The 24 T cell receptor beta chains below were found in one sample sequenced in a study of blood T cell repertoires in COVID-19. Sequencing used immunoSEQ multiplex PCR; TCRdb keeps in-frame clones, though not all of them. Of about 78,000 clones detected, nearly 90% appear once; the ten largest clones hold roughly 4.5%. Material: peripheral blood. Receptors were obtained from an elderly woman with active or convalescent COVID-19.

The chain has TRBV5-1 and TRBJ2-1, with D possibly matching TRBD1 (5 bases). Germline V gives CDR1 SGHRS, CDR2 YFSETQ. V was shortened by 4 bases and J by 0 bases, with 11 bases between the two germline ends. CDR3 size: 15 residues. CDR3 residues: CASSLRQSSYNEQFF. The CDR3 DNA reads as TGCGCCAGCAGCCTCCGACAGAGCTCCTACAATGAGCAGTTCTTC.

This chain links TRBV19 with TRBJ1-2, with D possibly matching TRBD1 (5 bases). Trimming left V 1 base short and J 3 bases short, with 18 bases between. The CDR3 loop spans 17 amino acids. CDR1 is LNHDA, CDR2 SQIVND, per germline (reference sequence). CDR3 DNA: TGTGCCAGTAGTATAGTAGCCAGGGATACTCTTTACTATGGCTACACCTTC. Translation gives CASSIVARDTLYYGYTF.

The CDR3 sequence: CASSLGQVTGELFF. The CDR3 DNA is TGTGCCAGCAGCTTGGGACAGGTCACCGGGGAGCTGTTTTTT. The genes are TRBV5-6 and TRBJ2-2; possible D gene TRBD1, 6 bases. In germline, CDR1 is SGHDT, CDR2 YYEEEE. The germline V and J ends were trimmed by 0 bases and 4 bases, with 7 bases remaining between them. The CDR3 is 14 amino acids.

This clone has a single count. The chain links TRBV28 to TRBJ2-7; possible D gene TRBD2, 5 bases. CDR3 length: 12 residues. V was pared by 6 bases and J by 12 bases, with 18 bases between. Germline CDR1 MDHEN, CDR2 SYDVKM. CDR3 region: CASSLRVGRLYF. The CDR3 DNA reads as TGTGCCAGCAGCTTGCGGGTTGGTAGGCTGTACTTC.

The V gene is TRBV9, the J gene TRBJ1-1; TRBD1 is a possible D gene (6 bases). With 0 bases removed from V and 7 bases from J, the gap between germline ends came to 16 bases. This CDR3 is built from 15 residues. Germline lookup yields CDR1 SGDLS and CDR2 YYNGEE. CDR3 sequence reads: CASSVGSQDSNEAFF. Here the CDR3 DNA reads TGTGCCAGCAGCGTAGGTTCGCAGGACAGCAATGAAGCTTTCTTT.

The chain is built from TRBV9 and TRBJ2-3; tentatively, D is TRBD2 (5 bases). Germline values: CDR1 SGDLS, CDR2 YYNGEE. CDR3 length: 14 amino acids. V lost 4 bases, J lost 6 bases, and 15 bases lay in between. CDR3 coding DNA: TGTGCCAGCAGCCCCCCGGGGTGGGCCGATACGCAGTATTTT. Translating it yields CASSPPGWADTQYF.

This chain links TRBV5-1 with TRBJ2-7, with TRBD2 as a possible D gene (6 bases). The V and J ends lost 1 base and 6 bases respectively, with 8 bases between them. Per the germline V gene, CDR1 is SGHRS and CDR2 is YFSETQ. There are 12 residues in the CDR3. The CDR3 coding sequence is TGCGCCAGCAGCTTGATGGGGGGCGAGCAGTACTTC. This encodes CASSLMGGEQYF.

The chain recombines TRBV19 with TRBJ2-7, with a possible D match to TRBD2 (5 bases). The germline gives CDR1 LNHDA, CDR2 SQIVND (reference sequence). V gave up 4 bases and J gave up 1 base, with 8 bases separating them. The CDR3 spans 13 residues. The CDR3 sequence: CASSRETSYEQYF. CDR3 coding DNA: TGTGCCAGTAGTAGGGAGACGTCCTACGAGCAGTACTTC.

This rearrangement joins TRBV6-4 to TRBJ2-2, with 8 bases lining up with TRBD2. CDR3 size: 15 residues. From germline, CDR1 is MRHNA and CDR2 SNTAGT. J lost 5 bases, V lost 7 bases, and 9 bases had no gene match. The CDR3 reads CASISGRRGTGELFF. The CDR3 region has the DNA TGTGCCAGCATCAGCGGGAGACGGGGGACCGGGGAGCTGTTTTTT.

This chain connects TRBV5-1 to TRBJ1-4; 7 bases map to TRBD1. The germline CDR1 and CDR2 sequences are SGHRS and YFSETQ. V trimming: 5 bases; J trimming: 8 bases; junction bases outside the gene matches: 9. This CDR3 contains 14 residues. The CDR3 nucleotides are TGCGCCAGCAGTTTCCGGGGACAGAACGAAAAACTGTTTTTT. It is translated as CASSFRGQNEKLFF.

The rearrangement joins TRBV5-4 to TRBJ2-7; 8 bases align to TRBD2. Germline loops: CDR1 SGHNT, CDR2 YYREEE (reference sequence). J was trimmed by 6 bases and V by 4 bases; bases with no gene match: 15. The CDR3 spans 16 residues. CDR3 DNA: TGTGCCAGCAGCCCGGAGCCGGGAGGGCCTTACTCCGAGCAGTACTTC. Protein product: CASSPEPGGPYSEQYF. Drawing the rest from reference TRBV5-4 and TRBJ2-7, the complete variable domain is ETGVTQSPTHLIKTRGQQVTLRCSSQSGHNTVSWYQQALGQGPQFIFQYYREEENGRGNFPPRFSGLQFPNYSSELNVNALELDDSALYLCASSPEPGGPYSEQYFGPGTRLTVT.

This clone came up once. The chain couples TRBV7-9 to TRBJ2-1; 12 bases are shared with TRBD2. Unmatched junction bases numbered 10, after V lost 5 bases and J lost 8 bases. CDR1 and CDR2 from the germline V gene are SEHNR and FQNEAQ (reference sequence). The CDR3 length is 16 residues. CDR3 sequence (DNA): TGTGCCAGCAGCCCAACCAGGACTAGCGGGAAATATGAGCAGTTCTTC. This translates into CASSPTRTSGKYEQFF.

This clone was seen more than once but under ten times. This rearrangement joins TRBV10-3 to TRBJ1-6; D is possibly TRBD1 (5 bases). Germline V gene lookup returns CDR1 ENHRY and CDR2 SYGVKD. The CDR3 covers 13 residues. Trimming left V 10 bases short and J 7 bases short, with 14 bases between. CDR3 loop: CATAPGGNSPLHF. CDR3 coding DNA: TGTGCCACCGCCCCTGGGGGGAATTCACCCCTCCACTTT.

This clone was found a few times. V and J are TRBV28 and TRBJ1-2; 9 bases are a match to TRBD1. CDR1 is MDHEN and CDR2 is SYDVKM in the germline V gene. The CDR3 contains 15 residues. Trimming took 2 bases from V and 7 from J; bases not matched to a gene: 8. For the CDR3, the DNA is TGTGCCAGCAGTTTAGGGAGGACAGGGGTGAGTGGCTACACCTTC. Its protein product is CASSLGRTGVSGYTF.

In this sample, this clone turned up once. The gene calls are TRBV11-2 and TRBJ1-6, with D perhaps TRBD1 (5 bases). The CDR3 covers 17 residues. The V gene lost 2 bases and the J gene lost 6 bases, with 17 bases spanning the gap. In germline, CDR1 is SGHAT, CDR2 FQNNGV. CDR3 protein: CASSLLGLGGSNSPLHF. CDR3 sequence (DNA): TGTGCCAGCAGCTTACTTGGTCTCGGGGGTAGTAATTCACCCCTCCACTTT.

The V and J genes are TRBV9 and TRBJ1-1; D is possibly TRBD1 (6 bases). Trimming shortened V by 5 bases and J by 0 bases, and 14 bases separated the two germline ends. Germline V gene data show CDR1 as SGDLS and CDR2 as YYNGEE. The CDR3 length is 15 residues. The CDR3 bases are TGTGCCAGCAGTACGGGACACCTAATGAACACTGAAGCTTTCTTT. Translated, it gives CASSTGHLMNTEAFF.

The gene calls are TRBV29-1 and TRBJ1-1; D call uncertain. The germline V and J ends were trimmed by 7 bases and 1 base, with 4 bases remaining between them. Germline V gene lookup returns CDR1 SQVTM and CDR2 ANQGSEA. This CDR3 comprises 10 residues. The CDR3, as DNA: TGCAGCGCCTCGAACACTGAAGCTTTCTTT. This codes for CSASNTEAFF.

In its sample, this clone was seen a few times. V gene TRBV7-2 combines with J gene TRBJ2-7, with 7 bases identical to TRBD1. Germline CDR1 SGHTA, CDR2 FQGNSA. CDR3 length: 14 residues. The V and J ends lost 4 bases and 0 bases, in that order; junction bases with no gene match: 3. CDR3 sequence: CASSSTGYSYEQYF. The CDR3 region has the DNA TGTGCCAGCAGCTCGACAGGGTACTCCTACGAGCAGTACTTC.

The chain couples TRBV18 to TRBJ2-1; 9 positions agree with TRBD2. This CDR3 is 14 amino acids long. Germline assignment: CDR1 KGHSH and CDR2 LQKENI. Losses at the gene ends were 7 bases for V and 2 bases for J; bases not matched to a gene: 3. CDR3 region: CASLRLAAYNEQFF. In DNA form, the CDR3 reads TGTGCCAGCTTAAGACTAGCGGCCTACAATGAGCAGTTCTTC.

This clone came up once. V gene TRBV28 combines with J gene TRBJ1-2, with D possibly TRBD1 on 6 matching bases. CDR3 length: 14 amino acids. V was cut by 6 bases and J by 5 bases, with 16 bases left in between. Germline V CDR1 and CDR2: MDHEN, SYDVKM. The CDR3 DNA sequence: TGTGCCAGCAGACGATCCCAACAGGGTTATGGCTACACCTTC. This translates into CASRRSQQGYGYTF.

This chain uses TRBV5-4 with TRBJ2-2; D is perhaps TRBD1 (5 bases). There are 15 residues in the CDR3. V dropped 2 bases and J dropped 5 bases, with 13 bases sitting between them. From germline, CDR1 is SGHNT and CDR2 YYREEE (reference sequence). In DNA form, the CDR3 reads TGTGCCAGCAGCTTAGCAGGAGCAGGGACCGGGGAGCTGTTTTTT. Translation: CASSLAGAGTGELFF.

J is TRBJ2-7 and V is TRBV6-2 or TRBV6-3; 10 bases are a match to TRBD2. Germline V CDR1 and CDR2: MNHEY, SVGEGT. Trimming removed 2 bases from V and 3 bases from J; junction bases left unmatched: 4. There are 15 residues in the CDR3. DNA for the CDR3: TGTGCCAGCAGTTACGGGACTAGCGACTACTACGAGCAGTACTTC. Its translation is CASSYGTSDYYEQYF.

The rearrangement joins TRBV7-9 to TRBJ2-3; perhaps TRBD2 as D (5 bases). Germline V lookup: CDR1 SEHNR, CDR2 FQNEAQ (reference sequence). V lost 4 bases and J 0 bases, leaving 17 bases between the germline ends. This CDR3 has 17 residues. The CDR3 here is CASSYLGGGLSTDTQYF. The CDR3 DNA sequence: TGTGCCAGCAGCTATCTCGGAGGAGGTTTGAGCACAGATACGCAGTATTTT.

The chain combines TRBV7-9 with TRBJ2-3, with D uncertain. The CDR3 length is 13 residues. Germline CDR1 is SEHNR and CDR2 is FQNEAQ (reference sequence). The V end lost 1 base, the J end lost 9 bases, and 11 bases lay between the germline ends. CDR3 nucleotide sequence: TGTGCCAGCAGCTTAGTAGTAGCAAGCACGCAGTATTTT. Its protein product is CASSLVVASTQYF.